This TCR beta chain derives from a study of OX40 agonist ivuxolimab in advanced cancers. Profiled with immunoSEQ multiplex PCR; TCRdb holds only in-frame clones, not every one. This repertoire shows about 69,000 clones, 80% to 95% found once; its top ten account for around 0.3%. Peripheral blood came from all dose cohorts at three timepoints. Germline values: CDR1 SGHAT, CDR2 FQNNGV. With 5 bases removed from V and 5 bases from J, the gap between germline ends came to 13 bases. This CDR3 region has 13 residues. For this clone: Its target is not known.

Study results and limitations: Researchers report that CD8+ T cells had, on average, more expanded clones than CD4+. Both CD4+ and CD8+ T cell populations in blood had undergone clonal expansion by week 6 at 0.1 to 3.0 mg/kg.

Sample: CD4+ or CD8+ T cells sorted from blood, taken in a trial of the OX40 agonist ivuxolimab. The chain carries TRBV11-2 and TRBJ2-7; unclear D gene. The TCR sequence derives from an adult with an advanced solid tumor such as melanoma, head and neck, liver or kidney cancer. The CDR3 sequence is CASSRPPWDEQYF. DNA of the CDR3: TGTGCCAGCAGCAGACCCCCGTGGGACGAGCAGTACTTC. Drawing the rest from reference TRBV11-2 and TRBJ2-7, the complete variable domain is EAGVAQSPRYKIIEKRQSVAFWCNPISGHATLYWYQQILGQGPKLLIQFQNNGVVDDSQLPKDRFSAERLKGVDSTLKIQPAKLEDSAVYLCASSRPPWDEQYFGPGTRLTVT.